This TCR beta chain was retrieved from a study of T cell changes during pregnancy in multiple sclerosis. Produced via immunoSEQ multiplex PCR; TCRdb's table is partial and in-frame only. The data show about 59,000 clones, over 90% seen once. The material was CD8+ T cells from peripheral blood mononuclear cells, obtained in the third trimester of pregnancy. The clonotype originates from a female donor with multiple sclerosis, enrolled in a pregnancy study.

CDR3 in DNA: TGTGCTAGTGGACTCCGGGGAGGGTTCGATGAGCAGTTCTTC. Protein sequence: CASGLRGGFDEQFF. This chain connects TRBV12-5 to TRBJ2-1; 7 nucleotides match TRBD2. The CDR3 spans 14 residues. Trimming cost V 6 bases and J 8 bases; bases outside gene matches: 10. CDR1 is LGHNT and CDR2 is FRNRAP in the germline V gene.